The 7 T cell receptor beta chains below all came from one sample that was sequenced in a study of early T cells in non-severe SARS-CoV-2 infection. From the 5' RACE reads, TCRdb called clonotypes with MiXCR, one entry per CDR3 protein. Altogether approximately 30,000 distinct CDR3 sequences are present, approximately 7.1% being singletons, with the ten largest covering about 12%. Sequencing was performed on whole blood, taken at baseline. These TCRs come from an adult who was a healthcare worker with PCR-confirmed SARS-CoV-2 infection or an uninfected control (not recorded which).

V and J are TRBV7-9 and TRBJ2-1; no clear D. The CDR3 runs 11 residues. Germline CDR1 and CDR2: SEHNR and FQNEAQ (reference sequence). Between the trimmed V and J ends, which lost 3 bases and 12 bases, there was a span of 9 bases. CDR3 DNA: TGTGCCAGCAGCTTCCATCTTGGGCAGTTCTTC. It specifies CASSFHLGQFF.

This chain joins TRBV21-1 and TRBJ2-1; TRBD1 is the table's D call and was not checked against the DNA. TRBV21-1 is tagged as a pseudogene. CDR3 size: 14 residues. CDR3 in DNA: TGTGCCCTCCCGGGGGGGGGCTCCTACAATGAGCAGTTCTTC. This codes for CALPGGGSYNEQFF.

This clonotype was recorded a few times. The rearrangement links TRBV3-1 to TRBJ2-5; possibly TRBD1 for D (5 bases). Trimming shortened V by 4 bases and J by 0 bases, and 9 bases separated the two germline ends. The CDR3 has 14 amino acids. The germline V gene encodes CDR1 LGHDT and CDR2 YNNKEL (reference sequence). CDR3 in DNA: TGTGCCAGCAGCCCAACAGGCAACCAAGAGACCCAGTACTTC. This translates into CASSPTGNQETQYF.

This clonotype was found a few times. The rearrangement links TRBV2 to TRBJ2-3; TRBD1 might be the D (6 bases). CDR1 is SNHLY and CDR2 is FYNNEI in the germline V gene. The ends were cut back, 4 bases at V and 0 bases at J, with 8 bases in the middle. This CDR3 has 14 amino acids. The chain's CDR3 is CASSAQGSTDTQYF. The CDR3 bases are TGTGCCAGCAGTGCACAGGGCAGCACAGATACGCAGTATTTT.

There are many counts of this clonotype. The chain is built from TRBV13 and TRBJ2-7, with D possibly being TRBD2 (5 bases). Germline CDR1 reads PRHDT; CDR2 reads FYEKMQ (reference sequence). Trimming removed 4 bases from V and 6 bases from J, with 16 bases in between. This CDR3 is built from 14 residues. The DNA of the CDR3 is TGTGCCAGCAGCTCCACCCTGGAGAGCGGCGAGCAGTACTTC. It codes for CASSSTLESGEQYF.

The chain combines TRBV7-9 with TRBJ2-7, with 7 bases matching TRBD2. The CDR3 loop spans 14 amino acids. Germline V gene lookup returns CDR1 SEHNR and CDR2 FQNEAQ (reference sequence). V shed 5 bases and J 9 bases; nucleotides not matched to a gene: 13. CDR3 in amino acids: CASSTLGEGEGQYV. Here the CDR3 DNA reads TGTGCCAGCAGCACCCTCGGGGAGGGAGAGGGGCAGTACGTC.

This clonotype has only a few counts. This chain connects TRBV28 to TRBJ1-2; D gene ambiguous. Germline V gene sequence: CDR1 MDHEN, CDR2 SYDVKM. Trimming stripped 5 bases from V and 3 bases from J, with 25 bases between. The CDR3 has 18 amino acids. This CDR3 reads CASSLPQTPGMRYYGYTF. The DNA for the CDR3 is TGTGCCAGCAGTCTTCCTCAGACTCCCGGCATGAGGTACTATGGCTACACCTTC.